These T cell receptor beta chains were read from a single sample in a study of blood T cell repertoires in COVID-19. The data were produced by immunoSEQ multiplex PCR, yet TCRdb's version contains in-frame clones alone and is incomplete. In the table there are 50,000 to 65,000 clones, about 90% of which are singletons. The material sequenced was peripheral blood. The receptors were gathered from a woman in her fifties or sixties with active or convalescent COVID-19. The CDR3 runs from the conserved cysteine through the conserved F or W. D genes are given only for firm matches. Only part of the rows carry a size: once, few, many, or a class if the clone is expanded.

D,J,size,V,DNA,CDR3
-,TRBJ1-2,-,TRBV6-1,TGTGCCAGCAGTGAAGCCAAGATTAAGAGCCAGACTTTCTATGGCTACACCTTC,CASSEAKIKSQTFYGYTF
TRBD1,TRBJ2-5,-,TRBV7-9,TGTGCCACCGTCGATGACAGGGTAGGAGAGACCCAGTACTTC,CATVDDRVGETQYF
-,TRBJ1-5,-,TRBV28,TGTGCCAGCAACCCACCAGGGGCTAGGAGCAATCAGCCCCAGCATTTT,CASNPPGARSNQPQHF
-,TRBJ2-3,-,TRBV5-4,TGTGCCAGCAGCTCCAGGGCCCCAGATACGCAGTATTTT,CASSSRAPDTQYF
TRBD1,TRBJ1-3,-,TRBV11-2,TGTGCCAGCAGCTTAGTGGGGACAGGGGGGATATCTGGAAACACCATATATTTT,CASSLVGTGGISGNTIYF
TRBD2,TRBJ2-3,-,TRBV6-4,TGTGCCAGCAGCTTAGCGGGGGGAGAAGATACGCAGTATTTT,CASSLAGGEDTQYF
TRBD2,TRBJ2-3,-,TRBV28,TGTGCCAGCGTCGGGGGGGACGCCAGCACAGATACGCAGTATTTT,CASVGGDASTDTQYF
-,TRBJ1-2,once,TRBV24-1,TGTGCCACCAGTGATTTCGGAAGGGGAGGCTACACCTTC,CATSDFGRGGYTF
TRBD1,TRBJ1-1,-,TRBV2,TGTGCCAGCAGTCTACAGGGGGATTACACTGAAGCTTTCTTT,CASSLQGDYTEAFF
-,TRBJ1-2,-,TRBV5-6,TGTGCCAGCAGCTTGGGCGACTATGGCTACACCTTC,CASSLGDYGYTF
TRBD2,TRBJ2-2,-,TRBV30,TGTGCCTGGGACGGCGGACTAGCTGGGGTCGGGGAGCTGTTTTTT,CAWDGGLAGVGELFF
-,TRBJ1-2,-,TRBV30,TGTGCCTGGAGTGTACAGGTCGTGGTCGGCTACACCTTC,CAWSVQVVVGYTF
TRBD1,TRBJ1-1,-,TRBV28,TGTGCCAGCAGTTTAAGGCAGGGGGCGTCTGAAGCTTTCTTT,CASSLRQGASEAFF
-,TRBJ1-4,-,TRBV3-1/TRBV3-2,TGTGCCAGCAGCCAAAGAGTCGGCGGCCTTAATGAAAAACTGTTTTTT,CASSQRVGGLNEKLFF
-,TRBJ2-2,-,TRBV27,TGTGCCAGCAGTTCATGGAGTTCCGGGGAGCTGTTTTTT,CASSSWSSGELFF
TRBD1,TRBJ1-1,-,TRBV7-3,TGTGCCAGCAGCTTGGGACAGGGGAACACTGAAGCTTTCTTT,CASSLGQGNTEAFF
-,TRBJ2-5,-,TRBV28,TGTGCCAGCAGTAGGGGGGACAGATTCCAAGAGACCCAGTACTTC,CASSRGDRFQETQYF
TRBD1,TRBJ2-3,-,TRBV6-6,TGTGCCAGCAGACAGGGGGCGAGGCAAACAGATACGCAGTATTTT,CASRQGARQTDTQYF
-,TRBJ2-1,-,TRBV6-5,TGTGCCAGCAGTTACCCCGCCCGGGGTGATGAGCAGTTCTTC,CASSYPARGDEQFF
TRBD2,TRBJ2-3,once,TRBV30,TGTGCCTGGACCGGACTAGCGGGGGCCAAGGCAGATACGCAGTATTTT,CAWTGLAGAKADTQYF
-,TRBJ1-2,once,TRBV27,TGTGCCAGCAGTTCTCAGGGGCCGAACTATGGCTACACCTTC,CASSSQGPNYGYTF
TRBD2,TRBJ2-1,-,TRBV2,TGTGCCAGCAGTGAAGCGTTACAATATGCGGGGGTAAGGAATGAGCAGTTCTTC,CASSEALQYAGVRNEQFF
-,TRBJ2-5,-,TRBV7-8,TGTGCCAGCAGCTTAATGGCACAAGAGACCCAGTACTTC,CASSLMAQETQYF
-,TRBJ2-7,-,TRBV28,TGTGCCAGCGTCGGTTCCGGGACCTACGAGCAGTACTTC,CASVGSGTYEQYF
-,TRBJ2-1,-,TRBV5-8,TGTGCCAGCAGCTTGTTTTTTGGGGCTGGCAATGAGCAGTTCTTC,CASSLFFGAGNEQFF
TRBD2,TRBJ2-7,-,TRBV7-9,TGTGCCAGCAGCTTACTGACTAGCGGGTTCCACGAGCAGTACTTC,CASSLLTSGFHEQYF
-,TRBJ1-4,-,TRBV30,TGTGCCTGGAGTTTTGGAGCTGAAAAACTGTTTTTT,CAWSFGAEKLFF
TRBD2,TRBJ2-3,-,TRBV3-1/TRBV3-2,TGTGCCAGCAGCCTAGCGGGTGTCTCAGATACGCAGTATTTT,CASSLAGVSDTQYF
TRBD2,TRBJ2-7,-,TRBV27,TGTGCCAGCAGCCGGGAGGGGACTAGCGGGAGATTCCGACACGAGCAGTACTTC,CASSREGTSGRFRHEQYF
TRBD1,TRBJ1-1,-,TRBV28,TGTGCCAGCATTCCCGGGACAGATGGGAATGAAGCTTTCTTT,CASIPGTDGNEAFF
-,TRBJ2-7,once,TRBV6-5,TGTGCCAGCAGTTCCCGGGAACCCTACGAGCAGTACTTC,CASSSREPYEQYF
-,TRBJ1-5,-,TRBV4-3,TGCGCCAGCAGCCAAGAAGGACACCCCATCAATCAGCCCCAGCATTTT,CASSQEGHPINQPQHF
-,TRBJ2-5,-,TRBV7-8,TGTGCCAGCAGCTTGGTCCCTGGGGCCGGAGAGACCCAGTACTTC,CASSLVPGAGETQYF
-,TRBJ1-2,-,TRBV3-1/TRBV3-2,TGTGCCAGCAGCAGTAGGGGTTTTGGCTACACCTTC,CASSSRGFGYTF
-,TRBJ2-2,-,TRBV7-7,TGTGCCAGCAGCCCTCTGGGGCAGGGAATCGGGGAGCTGTTTTTT,CASSPLGQGIGELFF
TRBD2,TRBJ2-7,-,TRBV7-2,TGTGCCAGCAGCTCGATAGGGGCAGCGGGAGGTAGGGGCTACGAGCAGTACTTC,CASSSIGAAGGRGYEQYF
TRBD1,TRBJ1-1,-,TRBV7-2,TGTGCCAGCAGCTTAGTAGGGGGCGGGAACACTGAAGCTTTCTTT,CASSLVGGGNTEAFF
TRBD1,TRBJ1-3,-,TRBV30,TGTGCCTGGAGTGTCTGGACAGGTGGAAACACCATATATTTT,CAWSVWTGGNTIYF